This record looks at one T cell receptor (beta chain) sequence and its context. Its target antigen remains unknown. Within one base of it there is no much larger clone, and no base qualities were kept. RNA was extracted using the RNeasy kit, and about 0.5 to 1 microgram was reverse transcribed with random hexamers. The immunoSEQ multiplex PCR assay, which covers 54 Vbeta and 13 Jbeta segments, was used to amplify TCR beta CDR3 regions. PCR amplification bias was corrected by using a synthetic template baseline for primer optimization and computational correction. Turning to the authors' computational methods: Reads were annotated to V, D and J genes according to IMGT and were analyzed with immunoSEQ Analyzer, with only productive sequences retained. To calculate clonality, Shannon entropy was normalized by log2 of the number of productive unique sequences and then subtracted from one. Public and private clones were assessed among the 100 most prevalent clones of each patient and control. Clones were defined as Susac-specific if absent from the healthy and MS cohorts, from around 1,100 published viral clones and from other ImmuneACCESS disease sequences. The raw public data were reprocessed by TCRdb itself: fastp quality trimming at Q25, MiXCR clonotype calling, in-frame beta chains only. Rows matching on CDR3 protein sequence are summarized as one entry with the most common DNA and genes. TCRdb's processing, not the authors', yielded these V and J calls. Here the sample has about 130,000 distinct CDR3 sequences; roughly 96% occur a single time. Clones ranked in the top ten supply roughly 0.12% of the sample.

Peripheral blood CD8+ and CD4+ T cells from healthy donors, Susac syndrome patients and multiple sclerosis patients were profiled using high-throughput TCR beta sequencing. Healthy donors were included as age- and sex-matched controls. Bulk CD8+ and CD4+ T cells were purified magnetically by negative isolation, whereas CD8+ TEMRA cells were enriched by FACS. Blood was collected in EDTA tubes and processed within 24 hours, with PBMCs isolated through density gradient centrifugation. PBMCs intended for TCR sequencing were cryopreserved in liquid nitrogen and were subsequently thawed in a 37 degrees C water bath. The sorted or isolated CD4+, CD8+ and CD8+ TEMRA cells had a purity of 90% or higher. The data were obtained in a study of CD8 T cells in Susac syndrome (dated by TCRdb to between 2018 and 2021). Broadly, across the study: Whether CD8+ T cell activation and differentiation in Susac syndrome was antigen driven was tested using repertoire sequencing.

Beyond this particular receptor, the publication reports: The study acknowledged that relatively few individuals were included in the TCR sequencing and HLA analysis.

The receptor's source is a human donor in good health. The sequenced sample consisted of CD4+ T cells from PBMCs.

The DNA reads as follows: TGTGCCAGCAGTACCCTACAGGGGCCCTACGAGCAGTACTTC. Its protein is CASSTLQGPYEQYF. This chain is built from TRBV12-3 or TRBV12-4 and TRBJ2-7, with 7 bases matching TRBD1. From cysteine to phenylalanine, the CDR3 is 14 amino acids long. Only CDR3 DNA remains: 42 bases, in frame from the first base. V has 5 bases trimmed and J has 2 bases trimmed; junction bases matching no gene number 6.